What follows describes a single TCR beta chain. The junction departs from the called germline gene at one end, perhaps through a read error. A second roughly 7 to 11 cycle PCR used barcoded and J-beta primers. TCRdb re-analysed the 5' RACE reads in MiXCR, keeping a single row per CDR3 protein. The data show some 920,000 distinct CDR3 sequences, 51% seen once. This specimen belongs to a study of blood T cells in healthy people across ages. This CDR3 is 13 amino acids long. CDR1 and CDR2 from the germline V gene are SGHAT and FQNNGV. Sequencing was carried out using blood. The chain is built from TRBV11-2 and TRBJ2-7; the match to TRBD2 covers 8 bases. This sequence originates from a woman aged 60-75 years in good health. CDR3 in amino acids: CATISGDAYGQYF. Written as DNA, the CDR3 is TGTGCCACCATTAGCGGGGACGCCTACGGGCAGTACTTC.